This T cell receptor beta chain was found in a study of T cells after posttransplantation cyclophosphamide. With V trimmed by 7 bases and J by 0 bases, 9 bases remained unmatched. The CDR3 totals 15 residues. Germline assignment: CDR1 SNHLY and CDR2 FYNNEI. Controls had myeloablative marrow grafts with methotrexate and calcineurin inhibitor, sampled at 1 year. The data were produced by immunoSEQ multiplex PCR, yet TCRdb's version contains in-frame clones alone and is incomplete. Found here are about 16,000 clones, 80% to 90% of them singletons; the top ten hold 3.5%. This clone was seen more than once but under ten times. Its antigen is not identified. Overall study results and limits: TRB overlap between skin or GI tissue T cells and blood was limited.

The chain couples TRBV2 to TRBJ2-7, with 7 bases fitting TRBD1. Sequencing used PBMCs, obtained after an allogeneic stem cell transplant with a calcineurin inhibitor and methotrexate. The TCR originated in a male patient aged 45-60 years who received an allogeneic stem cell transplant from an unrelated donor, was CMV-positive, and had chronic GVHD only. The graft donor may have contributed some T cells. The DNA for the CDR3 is TGTGCCAGCATATTTTGGACAGGCGTCTCCTACGAGCAGTACTTC. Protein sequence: CASIFWTGVSYEQYF.